This paragraph covers one T cell receptor (beta chain) sequence. With a much larger clone just one base away, this may be a read error. TCRdb re-derived calls from the PCR reads in MiXCR, one entry per CDR3 protein. Here the sample spans about 21,000 distinct CDR3 sequences, about 35% being singletons. This specimen comes from a study of tumor-infiltrating lymphocytes in oesophageal squamous cell carcinoma. The CDR3 consists of 13 residues. In germline, CDR1 is MRHNA, CDR2 SNTAGT. V was trimmed by 6 bases and J by 10 bases, leaving 16 bases between them. This clonotype originated in a male donor with esophageal squamous cell carcinoma. The rearrangement joins TRBV6-4 to TRBJ2-1, with unresolved D. Source material: esophageal tumor tissue. This CDR3 is CASSTLWSYEQFF. CDR3 coding DNA: TGTGCCAGCAGCACGCTTTGGTCCTACGAGCAGTTCTTC.